The 25 T cell receptor delta chains listed next were all sequenced from one sample in a study of γδ T cells in repeated Plasmodium falciparum infection. TCRdb re-called clones from the multiplex PCR reads via CATT. This table has some 51,000 delta-chain clones, about 1.9% appearing once. Gammadelta T cells were flow-sorted from PBMC into Vgamma9/Vdelta2+ and Vdelta2-negative populations for bulk analysis. The sample was gamma-delta T cells from blood. Source of these receptors: a pool of human donors (malaria-infected and uninfected, not separated).

This clone showed up many times. A far larger clone is off by one base, so a read error is likely. Other DNA sequences from this sample encode an identical CDR3 as well. No J gene was named, though the V gene is TRDV2; the table's D call, TRDD3, has no DNA check behind it. Germline V gene lookup returns CDR1 GEAIGNYY and CDR2 EKD. The CDR3 is 16 residues long. The CDR3 DNA reads TGTGCCTGTGACCCTGTCTCTGGGGGATACAACGATAAACTCATCTTC. Protein: CACDPVSGGYNDKLIF.

Remarks on this clone: Translating this DNA gives a protein that differs at residue 10 from the TCRdb one, which belongs to a much larger clone; a read error is likely, and the protein shown is this translation. The chain is built from TRDV1 and TRDJ1; 8 bases are a match to TRDD2. The J gene is absent in TCRdb and was assigned here via DNA matching to germline. The V gene end was trimmed by 3 bases and the J gene end by 0 bases; junction bases not matched to a gene: 18. CDR1 TSWWSYY and CDR2 QGS come from the germline V gene. The CDR3 loop spans 20 amino acids. CDR3 sequence: CALGDPSSYRSWVDTDKLIF. The CDR3 nucleotides are TGTGCTCTTGGGGATCCATCTTCCTACAGATCCTGGGTGGACACCGATAAACTCATCTTT.

On this clone itself: A read error is likely here: a far larger clone is one base away. Other DNA variants within this sample encode the same CDR3. This chain links TRDV1 with TRDJ1, with D uncertain. Since TCRdb gives no J gene, matching the DNA to germline was used here to assign it. Germline V gives CDR1 TSWWSYY, CDR2 QGS. CDR3 size: 14 residues. The germline V and J ends were trimmed by 3 bases and 10 bases, with 18 bases remaining between them. For the CDR3, the DNA is TGTGCTCTTGGGGACCCTAGTGGTGGAATTAGACTCATCTTT. As protein: CALGDPSGGIRLIF.

About this clone: TCRdb has a much larger clone's protein, which differs at residue 22 from the translation of this DNA, likely because of a read error; what is shown is the protein translated from the DNA. V is TRDV1 and J is TRDJ1; D may be TRDD2 (8 bases). Since TCRdb gives no J gene, matching the DNA to germline was used here to assign it. Germline CDR1 TSWWSYY, CDR2 QGS. CDR3 size: 29 residues. Trimming took 0 bases from V and 2 from J, leaving 52 bases between them. The CDR3 nucleotides read TGTGCTCTTGGGGAACTTGACACCTACTCTTCCTACAAGTGGATTTACTGGGGATCCCGTACAAGAAAAACCGATAAACTCATCTTT. Amino acid sequence: CALGELDTYSSYKWIYWGSRTRKTDKLIF.

Comments on this clone: With only one base between it and a far larger clone, this is likely a read error. Other nucleotide sequences from this sample produce the same CDR3. The chain combines TRDV1 with TRDJ1; possible D gene TRDD2, 9 bases. TCRdb leaves out the J gene; it was filled in here by matching the DNA to germline. Germline V CDR1 and CDR2: TSWWSYY, QGS. V was pared by 3 bases and J by 0 bases, with 35 bases between. The CDR3 has 23 amino acids. Here the CDR3 DNA reads TGTGCTCTTGGGGATCCCTTTCCTTCCTACCCAGAGTACTGGGGGGAGTACACCGATAAACTCATCTTT. Its protein is CALGDPFPSYPEYWGEYTDKLIF.

Comments on this clone: This DNA's translation and the protein TCRdb lists, from a much larger clone, do not match at residue 9, likely due to a read error; the protein shown is translated from the DNA. V is TRDV1 and J is TRDJ1; 9 nucleotides match TRDD3. TCRdb is silent on the J gene; assignment here came from matching the DNA to germline. Trimming at V came to 0 bases and at J to 0 bases, leaving 17 bases not matched to a gene. Germline V gives CDR1 TSWWSYY, CDR2 QGS. There are 21 residues in the CDR3. CDR3 in DNA: TGTGCTCTTGGGGAACTTCCCTTCGGGTACTGGGGGACCTCGTACACCGATAAACTCATCTTT. The encoded protein is CALGELPFGYWGTSYTDKLIF.

This clone was counted a few times. TCRdb shows a much larger clone's protein in place of this DNA's translation, and the two differ at residue 8, likely through a read error; the protein shown is translated from the DNA. V is TRDV1 and J is TRDJ1; D is possibly TRDD3 (5 bases). Between the trimmed V and J ends, which lost 2 bases and 0 bases, there was a span of 40 bases. The CDR3 contains 25 residues. Germline V lookup: CDR1 TSWWSYY, CDR2 QGS. The CDR3 bases are TGTGCTCTTGGGGAAACCCTTACCAACCTATTAGTGCTTAAGGGATTATGGATGTACACCGATAAACTCATCTTT. Protein sequence: CALGETLTNLLVLKGLWMYTDKLIF.

In regard to this clone: TCRdb's protein, taken from a much larger clone, differs from this DNA's translation at residue 5, likely owing to a read error; the protein displayed comes from the DNA. The rearrangement uses TRDV2 and TRDJ1, with 10 bases fitting TRDD3. J was trimmed by 0 bases and V by 3 bases; bases with no gene match: 9. The CDR3 length is 17 residues. Germline lookup yields CDR1 GEAIGNYY and CDR2 EKD. CDR3 protein: CACDFLSTGGYTDKLIF. The CDR3 region has the DNA TGTGCCTGTGACTTCCTCAGTACTGGGGGATACACCGATAAACTCATCTTT.

Of note for this clone: TCRdb's entry gives the protein of a much larger clone, which mismatches this DNA's translation at residue 11, likely from a read error; the protein reported here is translated from the DNA. This chain uses TRDV2 with TRDJ1, with unresolved D. Here the J gene was assigned by germline matching of the DNA, as TCRdb has none. Germline-derived CDR1 and CDR2 are GEAIGNYY and EKD. CDR3 length: 16 amino acids. The V end was cut by 0 bases, the J end by 3 bases, with 16 bases between. CDR3 region: CACDTLVGPHADKLIF. CDR3 bases: TGTGCCTGTGACACCTTGGTTGGCCCTCACGCCGATAAACTCATCTTT.

This clone was counted ten times or more. A far larger clone is one nucleotide away, so this likely arose from a read error. Other nucleotide sequences from this sample produce the same CDR3. The gene calls are TRDV3 and TRDJ1; 7 nucleotides align to TRDD2. TCRdb is silent on the J gene; assignment here came from matching the DNA to germline. This CDR3 contains 18 residues. Germline CDR1 reads TVYSNPD; CDR2 reads GDNSRS (reference sequence). The V gene end was trimmed by 3 bases and the J gene end by 0 bases; junction bases not matched to a gene: 19. In nucleotides, the CDR3 is TGTGCCTTGAATTTTCCTACGTGGTGGGGAGCGTACACCGATAAACTCATCTTT. Its translation: CALNFPTWWGAYTDKLIF.

In regard to this clone: The protein TCRdb gives is from a much larger clone and does not agree with this DNA's translation at residue 13, likely a read error; the protein shown here comes from the DNA. The V call is TRDV1, the J call TRDJ1; 9 nucleotides align to TRDD3. The J gene was not available in TCRdb and was assigned here by matching the DNA to germline segments. Germline CDR1 reads TSWWSYY; CDR2 reads QGS. The J segment lost 2 bases and the V segment lost 1 base, leaving 38 bases of the junction unmatched. The CDR3 is 27 amino acids. CDR3 bases: TGTGCTCTTGGGGAACCCCTCTTCCTAGCCCCCAAGCCAGGGGATACGCGGCGAAAGGGGGGTACCGATAAACTCATCTTT. This translates into CALGEPLFLAPKPGDTRRKGGTDKLIF.

This clone was counted at least ten times. TCRdb has a much larger clone's protein, which differs at residue 19 from the translation of this DNA, likely because of a read error; what is shown is the protein translated from the DNA. The CDR3, as DNA: TGTGCTCTTGGGGCTCCTATCCACCGAGTCCCGTACTGGGGGAAGTACACCGATAGACTCATCTTT. Its protein product is CALGAPIHRVPYWGKYTDRLIF. The chain combines TRDV1 with TRDJ1; 9 bases fit TRDD3. TCRdb gives no J gene; it was assigned here by matching the DNA to germline. CDR1 TSWWSYY and CDR2 QGS come from the germline V gene. The CDR3 is 22 residues long.

This clone was found a few times. It is likely a read error: a sequence one base away is far more abundant. The same CDR3 is also encoded by other DNA sequences in this sample. The CDR3 DNA sequence: TGTGCCTGTGACACTCTTTTACTGGGGGATACTGACCTTGACAACACCGATAAACTCATCTTT. It codes for CACDTLLLGDTDLDNTDKLIF. The chain employs TRDV2 and TRDJ1; 12 bases are a match to TRDD3. TCRdb does not report a J gene; here it was assigned by matching the DNA to germline references. The CDR3 consists of 21 residues. The germline CDR1 and CDR2 sequences are GEAIGNYY and EKD. V trimming: 1 base; J trimming: 0 bases; junction bases outside the gene matches: 17.

About this clone: The TCRdb record carries a much larger clone's protein, which differs from this DNA's translation at residue 16; a read error is the likely cause, and the protein listed here is the DNA translation. The chain employs TRDV1 and TRDJ1; tentative D call: TRDD2 (5 bases). TCRdb does not report a J gene; here it was assigned by matching the DNA to germline references. CDR1 and CDR2 from the germline V gene are TSWWSYY and QGS. This CDR3 has 20 residues. The DNA of the CDR3 is TGTGCTCTTGGGGAATTTAAGCAGTGTACCTACCTGAGGGTCACCGGTAAACTCATCTTT. Its protein is CALGEFKQCTYLRVTGKLIF.

The table lists this clone with many counts. The translation of this DNA and the TCRdb protein of a much larger clone differ at residue 11, probably owing to a read error; the protein shown here is translated from the DNA. The genes are TRDV2 and TRDJ1; D is possibly TRDD3 (6 bases). TCRdb records no J gene; here it was assigned by comparing the DNA to germline. CDR3 length: 15 residues. Trimming shortened V by 3 bases and J by 7 bases, and 20 bases separated the two germline ends. Per the germline V gene, CDR1 is GEAIGNYY and CDR2 is EKD. This chain's CDR3 is CACDPLGSGRGKLIF. The CDR3, as DNA: TGTGCCTGTGACCCCCTGGGGAGCGGACGCGGTAAACTCATCTTT.

V gene TRDV3 combines with J gene TRDJ1, with D tentatively TRDD2 (5 bases). No J segment appears in TCRdb, so it was assigned here by matching the sequence to germline. Trimming stripped 4 bases from V and 0 bases from J, with 33 bases between. The CDR3 contains 20 residues. The germline V gene encodes CDR1 TVYSNPD and CDR2 GDNSRS (reference sequence). This CDR3 reads CASTAFKSMRDNSYTDKLIF. The CDR3 DNA sequence: TGTGCCTCCACGGCCTTCAAGTCGATGAGGGACAACTCGTACACCGATAAACTCATCTTT. Filled out from reference TRDV3 and TRDJ1, the complete variable domain reads CDKVTQSSPDQTVASGSEVVLLCTYDTVYSNPDLFWYRIRPDYSFQFVFYGDNSRSEGADFTQGRFSVKHILTQKAFHLVISPVRTEDSATYYCASTAFKSMRDNSYTDKLIFGKGTRVTVEP.

Concerning this clone itself: The protein that TCRdb holds for this DNA derives from a much larger clone and differs from the translated DNA at residue 10, which likely indicates a read error; the protein shown here is translated from the DNA. This chain connects TRAV38-2/DV8 to TRDJ1, with TRDD3 matching over 12 bases. The J gene was not available in TCRdb and was assigned here by matching the DNA to germline segments. The germline CDR1 and CDR2 sequences are TSESDYY and QEAYKQQN. V was pared by 0 bases and J by 3 bases, with 27 bases of the junction left unmatched. The CDR3 is 24 residues long. CDR3 nucleotides: TGTGCTTATAGGAGCGCGAGACGTTGGAACCCTTTACTGGGGGATACTTGGTCGGCCGATAAACTCATCTTT. It encodes CAYRSARRWNPLLGDTWSADKLIF.

The table lists this clone with many counts. The TCRdb protein comes from a much larger clone and disagrees with this DNA's translation at residue 6, likely due to a read error; the protein given here is derived from the DNA. The chain couples TRDV2 to TRDJ1, with 7 nucleotides matching TRDD3. Matching the DNA to germline supplied the J gene, which TCRdb does not give. Unmatched junction bases numbered 25, after V lost 4 bases and J lost 3 bases. This CDR3 has 20 residues. The germline CDR1 and CDR2 sequences are GEAIGNYY and EKD. CDR3 loop: CACEPTGIERVPRVADKLIF. DNA for the CDR3: TGTGCCTGTGAACCTACGGGGATAGAAAGGGTTCCAAGGGTGGCCGATAAACTCATCTTT.

Judged by abundance, this clone is medium-sized. The same CDR3 is also encoded by other DNA sequences in this sample. The rearrangement joins TRDV2 to TRDJ3, with 9 bases fitting TRDD3. The V gene end was trimmed by 0 bases and the J gene end by 2 bases; junction bases not matched to a gene: 7. This CDR3 contains 19 residues. Looked up from germline, CDR1 is GEAIGNYY and CDR2 is EKD. In nucleotides, the CDR3 is TGTGCCTGTGACACCGGGTGTCTGGGGGATCCCTGGGACACCCGACAGATGTTTTTC. This encodes CACDTGCLGDPWDTRQMFF.

A word on this clone: TCRdb attributes to this sequence the protein of a much larger clone, which differs from the DNA translation at residue 4; a read error is likely, and the protein displayed is translated from the DNA. This chain connects TRDV2 to TRDJ1; 11 bases are shared with TRDD3. TCRdb lists no J gene, so it was determined here by aligning the DNA to germline. Germline V gene lookup returns CDR1 GEAIGNYY and CDR2 EKD. This CDR3 contains 16 residues. The ends lost 5 bases at V and 4 bases at J; junction bases unmatched: 11. The CDR3 loop is CACGPVSGGYNDKLIF. For the CDR3, the DNA is TGTGCCTGTGGCCCTGTCTCTGGGGGATACAACGATAAACTCATCTTT.

This clone came up a few times. A far larger clone is only one base removed, so a read error is likely. Within the sample, other DNA sequences also encode this same CDR3. The V call is TRDV1, the J call TRDJ1, with D tentatively TRDD3 (5 bases). Germline loops: CDR1 TSWWSYY, CDR2 QGS. Trimming took 4 bases from V and 0 from J, leaving 21 bases between them. The CDR3 has 18 residues. The chain's CDR3 is CALGGRWVPNPYTDKLIF. The CDR3 region has the DNA TGTGCTCTTGGGGGGCGCTGGGTCCCAAACCCATACACCGATAAACTCATCTTT.

As concerns this clone: TCRdb attributes to this sequence the protein of a much larger clone, which differs from the DNA translation at residue 4; a read error is likely, and the protein displayed is translated from the DNA. The CDR3 DNA follows: TGTGCCGTAGATTTGGTCCTCTCGTACACCGATAAACTCATCTTT. This translates into CAVDLVLSYTDKLIF. The chain recombines TRDV3 with TRDJ1; unclear D gene. The J gene is absent in TCRdb and was assigned here via DNA matching to germline. Germline lookup yields CDR1 TVYSNPD and CDR2 GDNSRS (reference sequence). The ends were cut back, 5 bases at V and 0 bases at J, with 19 bases in the middle. This CDR3 contains 15 residues.

Turning to this clone: TCRdb's entry gives the protein of a much larger clone, which mismatches this DNA's translation at residue 15, likely from a read error; the protein reported here is translated from the DNA. At the DNA level, this CDR3 is encoded by other sequences in the same sample as well. This sequence joins TRAV38-2/DV8 and TRDJ1; possibly TRDD3 for D (6 bases). Trimming left V 0 bases short and J 3 bases short, with 39 bases between. There are 24 residues in the CDR3. Germline V CDR1 and CDR2: TSESDYY, QEAYKQQN. For the CDR3, the DNA is TGTGCTTATAGGAGCGCGAGACGTTGGGACCCTTTACTGGGAGGTACTTGGTCGGCCGATAAACTCATCTTT. It is translated as CAYRSARRWDPLLGGTWSADKLIF.

This clone was found many times. TCRdb pairs this DNA with a much larger clone's protein that differs at residue 3, likely a read error; the protein shown was translated from the DNA. V and J are TRDV2 and TRDJ1; 12 bases are a match to TRDD3. Matching the DNA to germline supplied the J gene, which TCRdb does not give. Germline V gene data show CDR1 as GEAIGNYY and CDR2 as EKD. This CDR3 is 18 amino acids long. The CDR3 DNA reads TGTGCCCGTGACACCCTGGCTGGGGGATACGGTAGGACCGATAAACTCATCTTT. The encoded protein is CARDTLAGGYGRTDKLIF.

This clone occurred many times. This is likely an artifact of a read error, given a far larger clone one base away. This sample includes further DNA sequences coding for the same CDR3. CDR3: CACDPVLGDTRETDKLIF. The CDR3, as DNA: TGTGCCTGTGACCCGGTACTGGGGGATACAAGAGAGACCGATAAACTCATTTTT. No J gene was assigned, while the V gene was called as TRDV2; whether TRDD3, the table's D call, matches the DNA was not checked. Per the germline V gene, CDR1 is GEAIGNYY and CDR2 is EKD. This CDR3 contains 18 residues.